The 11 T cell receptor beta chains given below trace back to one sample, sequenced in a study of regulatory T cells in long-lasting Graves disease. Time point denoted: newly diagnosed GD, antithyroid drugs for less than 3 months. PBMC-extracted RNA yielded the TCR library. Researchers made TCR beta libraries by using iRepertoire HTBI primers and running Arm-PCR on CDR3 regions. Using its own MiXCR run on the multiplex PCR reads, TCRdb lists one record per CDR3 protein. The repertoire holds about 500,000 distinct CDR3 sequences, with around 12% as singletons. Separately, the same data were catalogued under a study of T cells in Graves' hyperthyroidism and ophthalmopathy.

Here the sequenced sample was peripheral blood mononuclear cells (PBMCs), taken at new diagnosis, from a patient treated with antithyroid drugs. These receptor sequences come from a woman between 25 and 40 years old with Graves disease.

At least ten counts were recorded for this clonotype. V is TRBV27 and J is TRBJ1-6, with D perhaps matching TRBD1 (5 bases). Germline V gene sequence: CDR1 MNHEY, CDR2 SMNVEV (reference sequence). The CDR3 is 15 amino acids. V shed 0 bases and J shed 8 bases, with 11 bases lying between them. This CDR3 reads CASSLSPRGYSPLHF. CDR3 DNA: TGTGCCAGCAGTTTATCCCCCCGGGGGTATTCACCCCTCCACTTT.

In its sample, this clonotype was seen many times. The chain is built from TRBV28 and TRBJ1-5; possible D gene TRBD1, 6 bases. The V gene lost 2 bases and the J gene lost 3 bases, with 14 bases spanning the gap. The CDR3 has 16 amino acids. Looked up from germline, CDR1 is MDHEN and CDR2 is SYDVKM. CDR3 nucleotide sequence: TGTGCCAGCAGTTTACTATGGGGGCTGGACAATCAGCCCCAGCATTTT. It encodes CASSLLWGLDNQPQHF.

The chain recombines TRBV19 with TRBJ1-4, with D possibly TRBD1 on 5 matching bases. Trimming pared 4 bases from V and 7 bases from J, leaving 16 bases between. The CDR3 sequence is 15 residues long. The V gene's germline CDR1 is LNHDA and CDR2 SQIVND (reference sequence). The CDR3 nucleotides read TGTGCCAGTAGTACCCGGGCGATCGGGGGTGAAAAACTGTTTTTT. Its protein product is CASSTRAIGGEKLFF.

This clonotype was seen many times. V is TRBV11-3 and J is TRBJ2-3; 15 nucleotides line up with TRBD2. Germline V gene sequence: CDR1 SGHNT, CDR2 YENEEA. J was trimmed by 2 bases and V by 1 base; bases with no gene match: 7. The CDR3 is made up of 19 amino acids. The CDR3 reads CASSLVGLAGGMPTDTQYF. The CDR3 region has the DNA TGTGCCAGCAGCTTAGTTGGACTAGCGGGAGGGATGCCCACAGATACGCAGTATTTT. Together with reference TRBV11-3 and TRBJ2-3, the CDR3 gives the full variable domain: EAGVVQSPRYKIIEKKQPVAFWCNPISGHNTLYWYLQNLGQGPELLIRYENEEAVDDSQLPKDRFSAERLKGVDSTLKIQPAELGDSAVYLCASSLVGLAGGMPTDTQYFGPGTRLTVL.

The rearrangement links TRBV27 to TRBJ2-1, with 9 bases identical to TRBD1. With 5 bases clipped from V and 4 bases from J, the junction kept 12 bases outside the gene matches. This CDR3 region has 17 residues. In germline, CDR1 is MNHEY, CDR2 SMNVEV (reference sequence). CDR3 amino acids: CASSLKPGTGNYNEQFF. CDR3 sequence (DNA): TGTGCCAGCAGTCTAAAACCCGGGACAGGGAATTACAATGAGCAGTTCTTC.

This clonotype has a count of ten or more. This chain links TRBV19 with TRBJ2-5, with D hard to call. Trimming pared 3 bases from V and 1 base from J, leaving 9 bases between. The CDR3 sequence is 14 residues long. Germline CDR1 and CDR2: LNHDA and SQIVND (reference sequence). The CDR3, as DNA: TGTGCCAGTAGTATCGTGGCGGCCCAAGAGACCCAGTACTTC. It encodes CASSIVAAQETQYF. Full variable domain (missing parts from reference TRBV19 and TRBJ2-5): DGGITQSPKYLFRKEGQNVTLSCEQNLNHDAMYWYRQDPGQGLRLIYYSQIVNDFQKGDIAEGYSVSREKKESFPLTVTSAQKNPTAFYLCASSIVAAQETQYFGPGTRLLVL.

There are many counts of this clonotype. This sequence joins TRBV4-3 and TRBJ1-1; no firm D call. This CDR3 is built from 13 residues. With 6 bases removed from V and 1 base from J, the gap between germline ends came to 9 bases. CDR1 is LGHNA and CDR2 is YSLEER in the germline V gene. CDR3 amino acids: CASRYGANTEAFF. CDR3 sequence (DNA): TGCGCCAGCAGATACGGAGCGAACACTGAAGCTTTCTTT.

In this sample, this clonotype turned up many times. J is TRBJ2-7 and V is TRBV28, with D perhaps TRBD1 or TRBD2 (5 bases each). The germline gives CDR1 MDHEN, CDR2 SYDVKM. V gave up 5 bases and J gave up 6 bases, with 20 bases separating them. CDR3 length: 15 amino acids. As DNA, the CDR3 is TGTGCCAGCAGTCTTCCCGGGACGGCGGCCCTCGAGCAGTACTTC. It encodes CASSLPGTAALEQYF.

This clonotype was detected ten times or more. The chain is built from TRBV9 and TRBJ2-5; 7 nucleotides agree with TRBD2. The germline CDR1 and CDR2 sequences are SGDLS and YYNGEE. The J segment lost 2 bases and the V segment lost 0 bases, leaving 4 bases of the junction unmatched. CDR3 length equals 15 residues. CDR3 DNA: TGTGCCAGCAGCGTAGGGGGAGGGCCTCAAGAGACCCAGTACTTC. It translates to CASSVGGGPQETQYF.

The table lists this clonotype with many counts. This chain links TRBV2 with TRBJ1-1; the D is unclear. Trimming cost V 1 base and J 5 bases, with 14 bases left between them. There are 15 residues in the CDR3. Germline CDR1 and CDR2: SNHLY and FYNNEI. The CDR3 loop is CASSEESGLLTEAFF. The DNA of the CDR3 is TGTGCCAGCAGTGAAGAGAGCGGACTGTTAACTGAAGCTTTCTTT.

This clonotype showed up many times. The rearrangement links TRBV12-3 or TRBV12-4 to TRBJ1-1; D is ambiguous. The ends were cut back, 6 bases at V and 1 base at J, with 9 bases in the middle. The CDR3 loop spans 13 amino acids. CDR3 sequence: CASSPWGNTEAFF. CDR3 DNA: TGTGCCAGCAGCCCCTGGGGGAACACTGAAGCTTTCTTT.